The sequence of this T cell receptor beta chain was determined in a study of CD8+ T cells in alopecia areata. Across the study: Tofacitinib administration to treated patients was oral, at 5 to 10 mg twice daily. The study gave tofacitinib for 6 to 18 months, then 6 months off drug.

The V and J ends lost 6 bases and 3 bases, in that order; junction bases with no gene match: 6. Looked up from germline, CDR1 is SEHNR and CDR2 is FQNEAQ (reference sequence). The CDR3 loop spans 14 amino acids. For this clone: Its antigen is not identified.

In each case, RNA was isolated and then reverse transcribed into cDNA as the sequencing template. Libraries were prepared by immunoSEQ multiplex PCR; TCRdb keeps only in-frame clonotypes and omits some of them. The table lists fewer than 250,000 clones, about three fifths of them singletons. Study results and limitations: Lesional scalp, especially alopecia totalis/universalis, showed higher clonality than normal scalp.

T lymphocytes (CD4+ and CD8+) were sorted from PBMCs. This receptor was taken from a human donor with alopecia areata. This chain joins TRBV7-9 and TRBJ2-3; 7 positions match TRBD1. The source material was CD4+ T cells sorted from blood, sampled at week 0. The CDR3 loop reads CASSIGGLTDTQYF. In nucleotides, the CDR3 is TGTGCCAGCAGTATAGGGGGCCTGACAGATACGCAGTATTTT. Using reference TRBV7-9 and TRBJ2-3 for the parts outside the CDR3, the full variable domain is DTGVSQNPRHKITKRGQNVTFRCDPISEHNRLYWYRQTLGQGPEFLTYFQNEAQLEKSRLLSDRFSAERPKGSFSTLEIQRTEQGDSAMYLCASSIGGLTDTQYFGPGTRLTVL.